What follows are 18 T cell receptor beta chains derived from one specimen sequenced in a study of cytomegalovirus exposure and HLA in healthy donors (dated by TCRdb to between 2016 and 2019). The protocol used for the library was the immunoSEQ multiplex PCR assay. The multiplex PCR relied on a mix of 60 forward primers for TCR Vbeta segments and 13 reverse primers for TCR Jbeta segments. The immuneACCESS repertoire file appears here via TCRdb, limited to in-frame rearrangements. These files lack a portion of the clones; in checked studies, under half of the deficit traces to unresolved V genes, and the cause of the others is not known. The table for this sample lists roughly 160,000 clones; roughly 80% of them were counted only once. The top ten clonotypes cover about 4% of the sample. The sequenced sample was PBMCs. These receptors originate from a man aged 25 to 40 in good health and CMV-seropositive.

This chain connects TRBV27 to TRBJ1-2, with 7 bases identical to TRBD1. This CDR3 has 14 amino acids. V gave up 5 bases and J gave up 3 bases; unmatched junction bases: 6. The germline V gene has CDR1 MNHEY and CDR2 SMNVEV (reference sequence). The CDR3 region has the DNA TGTGCCAGCAGTCGACAGGGAGAGCACTATGGCTACACCTTC. It codes for CASSRQGEHYGYTF.

The chain joins TRBV6-1 to TRBJ2-6; 7 bases are shared with TRBD1. V was clipped by 3 bases and J by 0 bases; unmatched bases: 2. Germline CDR1 is MNHNS and CDR2 is SASEGT. The length of the CDR3 is 16 residues. The CDR3 DNA sequence: TGTGCCAGCAGTGAGGGACAGATCTCTGGGGCCAACGTCCTGACTTTC. It is translated as CASSEGQISGANVLTF.

V gene TRBV6-1 combines with J gene TRBJ2-2, with 7 positions matching TRBD1. The CDR3 is 15 residues long. Germline V gene sequence: CDR1 MNHNS, CDR2 SASEGT. The V and J ends lost 5 bases and 3 bases, in that order; junction bases with no gene match: 6. The CDR3 DNA reads TGTGCCAGCAGTCCCGGGACAGAGCACACCGGGGAGCTGTTTTTT. As protein: CASSPGTEHTGELFF.

This chain connects TRBV5-4 to TRBJ1-1; D may be TRBD1 (6 bases). Between the trimmed V and J ends, which lost 2 bases and 5 bases, there was a span of 16 bases. Germline V gene sequence: CDR1 SGHNT, CDR2 YYREEE (reference sequence). The CDR3 is made up of 15 amino acids. The CDR3 loop reads CASSLNSGVGTEAFF. CDR3 nucleotide sequence: TGTGCCAGCAGCTTAAACTCAGGGGTGGGTACTGAAGCTTTCTTT.

The CDR3 bases are TGTGCCAGCAGCGCCAGTTCCGGGGTTGTGGAGCCCCAGCATTTT. Its protein is CASSASSGVVEPQHF. This sequence joins TRBV9 and TRBJ1-5; D is unresolved. Germline V gives CDR1 SGDLS, CDR2 YYNGEE. V was pared by 3 bases and J by 8 bases, with 18 bases between. The CDR3 contains 15 residues.

This clone appeared once. The CDR3 bases are TGTGCCAGCTGTAGCGGGGGGGCCGCAGATACGCAGTATTTT. This encodes CASCSGGAADTQYF. The chain joins TRBV6-1 to TRBJ2-3; 11 bases agree with TRBD2. Germline-derived CDR1 and CDR2 are MNHNS and SASEGT. V lost 8 bases and J lost 4; bases outside the gene matches: 5. The CDR3 contains 14 residues.

Concerning this clone itself: The sample carries other DNA sequences with the same CDR3. V is TRBV9 and J is TRBJ2-3; the D gene is possibly TRBD2 (6 bases). The V gene's germline CDR1 is SGDLS and CDR2 YYNGEE. The CDR3 totals 14 residues. The germline V and J ends were trimmed by 3 bases and 1 base, with 9 bases remaining between them. CDR3 loop: CASSARGGTDTQYF. CDR3 DNA sequence: TGTGCCAGCAGCGCGCGGGGAGGCACAGATACGCAGTATTTT.

The chain recombines TRBV2 with TRBJ1-5; the D gene is possibly TRBD1 (6 bases). Trimming pared 7 bases from V and 7 bases from J, leaving 23 bases between. This CDR3 region has 16 residues. Germline V gene lookup returns CDR1 SNHLY and CDR2 FYNNEI. The CDR3 sequence: CASTGGQTMDRQPQHF. CDR3 nucleotides: TGTGCCAGCACGGGTGGACAGACTATGGATCGGCAGCCCCAGCATTTT.

V and J are TRBV23-1 and TRBJ1-3; 7 positions agree with TRBD1. TRBV23-1 qualifies as an ORF whose function is uncertain. Trimming removed 1 base from V and 7 bases from J; junction bases left unmatched: 7. The CDR3 length is 15 residues. The CDR3 nucleotides read TGCGCCAGCAGTCAATTCCAGGGGGTGTCGAACACCATATATTTT. As protein: CASSQFQGVSNTIYF.

The chain employs TRBV6-5 and TRBJ1-2, with 7 bases that match TRBD1. J was trimmed by 6 bases and V by 1 base; bases with no gene match: 8. Looked up from germline, CDR1 is MNHEY and CDR2 is SVGAGI. The CDR3 is made up of 15 amino acids. CDR3 sequence reads: CASSYYRDSSNGYTF. The CDR3 DNA reads as TGTGCCAGCAGTTACTATCGGGACAGTTCGAATGGCTACACCTTC.

This chain uses TRBV11-2 with TRBJ1-2, with TRBD1 identical over 8 bases. CDR3 length equals 14 residues. V gave up 4 bases and J gave up 3 bases; unmatched junction bases: 4. Germline V lookup: CDR1 SGHAT, CDR2 FQNNGV. CDR3 nucleotide sequence: TGTGCCAGCAGCTCCCTACAGGGGGACTATGGCTACACCTTC. Protein sequence: CASSSLQGDYGYTF.

The chain links TRBV11-2 to TRBJ2-3; D unresolved. The V end lost 6 bases, the J end lost 0 bases, and 16 bases lay between the germline ends. In germline, CDR1 is SGHAT, CDR2 FQNNGV. CDR3 length: 16 amino acids. CDR3 amino acids: CASSSVLLQSTDTQYF. The CDR3 nucleotides read TGTGCCAGCAGTTCGGTCCTCTTACAGAGCACAGATACGCAGTATTTT.

This clone turned up a few times. The chain couples TRBV10-3 to TRBJ2-7, with 9 nucleotides matching TRBD1. Germline lookup yields CDR1 ENHRY and CDR2 SYGVKD. This CDR3 comprises 14 residues. V lost 6 bases to trimming and J lost 6 bases; unmatched junction nucleotides: 9. The CDR3 here is CAIRRTGAISEQYF. The CDR3 nucleotides are TGTGCCATCAGGAGGACAGGGGCGATAAGCGAGCAGTACTTC.

The V gene is TRBV7-9, the J gene TRBJ1-2; a weak D match, TRBD1 (5 bases). V lost 5 bases, J lost 13 bases, and 17 bases lay in between. The CDR3 totals 12 residues. Germline loops: CDR1 SEHNR, CDR2 FQNEAQ (reference sequence). The CDR3 region is CASSGRTNLGTF. Here the CDR3 DNA reads TGTGCCAGCAGCGGTAGGACAAACCTTGGCACCTTC.

The V call is TRBV28, the J call TRBJ2-7; a weak D match, TRBD1 (7 bases). This CDR3 has 13 amino acids. The V gene's germline CDR1 is MDHEN and CDR2 SYDVKM. The CDR3 loop reads CVCGGTDSYEQYF. The CDR3 DNA reads as TGTGTGTGTGGCGGGACAGACTCCTACGAGCAGTACTTC.

The genes are TRBV28 and TRBJ2-7, with D unclear. CDR3 length equals 14 residues. Per germline, CDR1 MDHEN and CDR2 SYDVKM. The V end lost 4 bases, the J end lost 0 bases, and 10 bases lay between the germline ends. The CDR3 region is CASSSRLSSYEQYF. The DNA for the CDR3 is TGTGCCAGCAGTTCTCGACTGTCCTCCTACGAGCAGTACTTC.

The chain couples TRBV2 to TRBJ2-3, with 8 nucleotides matching TRBD1. This CDR3 contains 14 residues. V shed 7 bases and J 5 bases; nucleotides not matched to a gene: 8. From germline, CDR1 is SNHLY and CDR2 FYNNEI. This CDR3 reads CASTQDRERDTQYF. The CDR3 DNA follows: TGTGCCAGCACCCAGGACAGGGAGAGAGATACGCAGTATTTT.

A few counts support this clone. The chain carries TRBV4-2 and TRBJ2-5, with 7 bases identical to TRBD2. This CDR3 has 13 amino acids. Per germline, CDR1 LGHNA and CDR2 YNFKEQ. The ends lost 3 bases at V and 4 bases at J; junction bases unmatched: 2. The CDR3 bases are TGTGCCAGCAGCCAGACTAGCCGAGAGACCCAGTACTTC. It translates to CASSQTSRETQYF.